Below are 15 T cell receptor beta chains sequenced from a single sample in a study of blood T cell repertoires in COVID-19. Assay: immunoSEQ multiplex PCR; the TCRdb copy retains only in-frame clones and omits some. The sample lists about 86,000 clones, approximately 83% occurring once. The sample comprised peripheral blood. Receptor source: a woman at least 80 years old with active or convalescent COVID-19.

The J gene is TRBJ1-6, the V gene TRBV9; D is perhaps TRBD1 (6 bases). The CDR3 has 15 amino acids. Trimming left V 4 bases short and J 10 bases short, with 18 bases between. Germline assignment: CDR1 SGDLS and CDR2 YYNGEE. CDR3 nucleotide sequence: TGTGCCAGCAGCAAAAACAGGGCCATCAAGTCACCCCTCCACTTT. Encoded protein: CASSKNRAIKSPLHF. The full variable domain, rest sourced from reference TRBV9 and TRBJ1-6, is DSGVTQTPKHLITATGQRVTLRCSPRSGDLSVYWYQQSLDQGLQFLIQYYNGEERAKGNILERFSAQQFPDLHSELNLSSLELGDSALYFCASSKNRAIKSPLHFGNGTRLTVT.

This clone was seen a handful of times. J is TRBJ1-5 and V is TRBV3-1 (or the pseudogene TRBV3-2); D gene unclear. V shed 4 bases and J shed 3 bases, with 10 bases lying between them. In germline, CDR1 is LGHDT, CDR2 YNNKEL (reference sequence). The CDR3 covers 14 residues. The CDR3 is CASSLGQHNQPQHF. The CDR3 DNA follows: TGTGCCAGCAGCCTTGGGCAGCACAATCAGCCCCAGCATTTT.

This rearrangement joins TRBV4-1 to TRBJ2-2; 8 bases match TRBD2. CDR3 length: 16 residues. Germline V gene sequence: CDR1 MGHRA, CDR2 YSYEKL. J lost 1 base, V lost 2 bases, and 3 bases had no gene match. The CDR3 region has the DNA TGCGCCAGCAGCCAAAAAAGCGGGAGGAACACCGGGGAGCTGTTTTTT. Amino acid sequence: CASSQKSGRNTGELFF.

The chain carries TRBV6-2 or TRBV6-3 and TRBJ2-7; tentative D call: TRBD2 (6 bases). The CDR3 length is 14 residues. Germline V CDR1 and CDR2: MNHEY, SVGEGT. V was trimmed by 2 bases and J by 1 base, leaving 9 bases between them. The CDR3 loop is CASSYRGLSYEQYF. The CDR3 coding sequence is TGTGCCAGCAGTTACCGGGGGTTATCCTACGAGCAGTACTTC.

As for this clone: Compared with germline, one end of the junction differs, possibly owing to a read error. V and J are TRBV11-2 and TRBJ2-1; D possibly corresponds to TRBD2 (7 bases). CDR3 size: 14 residues. Germline values: CDR1 SGHAT, CDR2 FQNNGV. The CDR3 DNA reads as TGTGCCGGCAGCGGGACATTCTCCTACAATGAGCAGTTCTTC. The encoded protein is CAGSGTFSYNEQFF.

The chain combines TRBV9 with TRBJ1-6; D ambiguous. The V and J ends lost 0 bases and 7 bases respectively, with 8 bases between them. Germline V CDR1 and CDR2: SGDLS, YYNGEE. There are 14 residues in the CDR3. CDR3 DNA sequence: TGTGCCAGCAGCGTAGGGCAGAACAATTCACCCCTCCACTTT. This encodes CASSVGQNNSPLHF.

V gene TRBV5-1 combines with J gene TRBJ2-7; D is possibly TRBD1 (5 bases). This CDR3 contains 14 residues. Trimming cost V 4 bases and J 4 bases, with 15 bases left between them. Germline-derived CDR1 and CDR2 are SGHRS and YFSETQ. The CDR3 is CASSRPGQVYEQYF. The CDR3 coding sequence is TGCGCCAGCAGCCGCCCAGGGCAGGTTTACGAGCAGTACTTC.

This clone was counted a few times. This chain links TRBV3-1 (or the pseudogene TRBV3-2) with TRBJ2-2; tentative D call: TRBD1 (5 bases). The V and J ends lost 4 bases and 2 bases respectively, with 11 bases between them. Germline assignment: CDR1 LGHDT and CDR2 YNNKEL (reference sequence). This CDR3 comprises 15 residues. The chain's CDR3 is CASSPRVPNTGELFF. The CDR3 nucleotides are TGTGCCAGCAGCCCCAGGGTGCCAAACACCGGGGAGCTGTTTTTT.

V gene TRBV7-8 combines with J gene TRBJ2-5; 7 nucleotides agree with TRBD1. The germline V gene encodes CDR1 SGHVS and CDR2 FQNEAQ. The CDR3 length is 18 residues. The ends lost 0 bases at V and 5 bases at J; junction bases unmatched: 15. The CDR3 here is CASSLAPPHRGKGETQYF. CDR3 coding DNA: TGTGCCAGCAGCTTAGCCCCCCCCCACAGGGGCAAGGGGGAGACCCAGTACTTC.

The V call is TRBV6-1, the J call TRBJ2-7; 7 bases match TRBD2. The germline CDR1 and CDR2 sequences are MNHNS and SASEGT. The CDR3 spans 16 residues. With 2 bases clipped from V and 0 bases from J, the junction kept 7 bases outside the gene matches. CDR3 sequence (DNA): TGTGCCAGCAGTGAATGGGTACCGGGAGGCTCCTACGAGCAGTACTTC. This sequence encodes CASSEWVPGGSYEQYF.

The chain links TRBV4-1 to TRBJ1-2; D uncertain. V lost 1 base, J lost 4 bases, and 13 bases lay in between. Germline CDR1 and CDR2: MGHRA and YSYEKL. The CDR3 totals 15 residues. CDR3 sequence reads: CASSQGAPLGYGYTF. The CDR3 DNA reads TGCGCCAGCAGCCAAGGGGCCCCACTAGGCTATGGCTACACCTTC.

This chain joins TRBV28 and TRBJ1-2; D perhaps matches TRBD1 (6 bases). The CDR3 runs to 14 residues. From germline, CDR1 is MDHEN and CDR2 SYDVKM. The V end was cut by 3 bases, the J end by 5 bases, with 13 bases between. This CDR3 reads CASSFRDTAYGYTF. The CDR3 coding sequence is TGTGCCAGCAGTTTTAGGGACACCGCGTATGGCTACACCTTC.

This clone has more than one count but fewer than ten. J is TRBJ1-4 and V is TRBV3-1 (or the pseudogene TRBV3-2), with 8 bases fitting TRBD1. V lost 1 base, J lost 6 bases, and 7 bases stayed unmatched. The CDR3 spans 16 residues. Germline CDR1 LGHDT, CDR2 YNNKEL (reference sequence). In DNA form, the CDR3 reads TGTGCCAGCAGCCAAGCCCGGGACAGGCCATATGAAAAACTGTTTTTT. Amino acid sequence: CASSQARDRPYEKLFF.

The V and J genes are TRBV10-3 and TRBJ1-1; TRBD1 matches at 7 bases. V dropped 4 bases and J dropped 4; count of bases not matched to a gene: 21. The CDR3 covers 19 residues. CDR1 and CDR2 (germline): ENHRY, SYGVKD. CDR3 sequence: CAISVNRPGGAGFITEAFF. In DNA form, the CDR3 reads TGTGCCATCAGTGTAAATCGCCCAGGGGGAGCGGGCTTTATCACTGAAGCTTTCTTT.

The chain combines TRBV4-3 with TRBJ2-3, with 16 bases matching TRBD2. The CDR3 totals 17 residues. V shed 4 bases and J 6 bases; nucleotides not matched to a gene: 7. In germline, CDR1 is LGHNA, CDR2 YSLEER. The CDR3 DNA follows: TGCGCCAGCAGCCGCACCGGGACTAGCGGGGGGGCGGATACGCAGTATTTT. Its translation: CASSRTGTSGGADTQYF.